This T cell receptor (beta chain) came from a study of cytotoxic CD8 clonotypes in ibrutinib-treated CLL. Study-wide results and limits: Public clonotypes, rarely seen, contracted or held steady on treatment.

With regard to this clone: No antigen is known for it.

Cryopreserved PBMCs yielded around 2.1 micrograms of genomic DNA for TCR beta libraries. Only in-frame clones appear in the TCRdb table, and some are missing; sequencing was by immunoSEQ multiplex PCR. Of over 120,000 clones in the sample, 80% were seen once. The CDR3 length is 12 residues. The germline V and J ends were trimmed by 6 bases and 4 bases, with 9 bases remaining between them. Germline loops: CDR1 LNHDA, CDR2 SQIVND (reference sequence). The source material was PBMCs, sampled after 36 months of ibrutinib treatment. The chain uses TRBV19 and TRBJ1-2, with D perhaps matching TRBD1 (5 bases). The receptor's source is a human donor with chronic lymphocytic leukemia. The CDR3 spells CASRAGPYGYTF. CDR3 coding DNA: TGTGCCAGTAGGGCGGGACCCTATGGCTACACCTTC.